One sample yielded the 30 T cell receptor beta chains listed below, sequenced in a study of T cell repertoires in cytomegalovirus infection. MiXCR, run by TCRdb on the reads, gives a single entry per CDR3 protein. The table lists roughly 860,000 distinct CDR3 sequences, around a third of them singletons. The antigens of these receptors remain unknown. The sample was cultured CD8+ T cells from PBMCs, taken from culture after CMV antigen stimulation. These receptors all come from a human donor in good health (CMV status not recorded). Some clones in this sample may be carry-over from other donors' samples.

This clonotype was seen more than once but under ten times. This chain uses TRBV19 with TRBJ2-1; D call uncertain. The germline V and J ends were trimmed by 7 bases and 0 bases, with 10 bases remaining between them. This CDR3 contains 14 residues. The V gene's germline CDR1 is LNHDA and CDR2 SQIVND (reference sequence). CDR3 nucleotide sequence: TGTGCCAGTAAACCGTCCAGCTCCTACAATGAGCAGTTCTTC. Its translation is CASKPSSSYNEQFF.

This clonotype was seen more than once but under ten times. V is TRBV7-6 and J is TRBJ1-2; 7 nucleotides line up with TRBD1. V gave up 5 bases and J gave up 7 bases; unmatched junction bases: 13. The CDR3 is 15 residues long. Per the germline V gene, CDR1 is SGHVS and CDR2 is FNYEAQ. CDR3 sequence: CASSPLGGGYFGYTF. The CDR3 nucleotides are TGTGCCAGCAGCCCTTTAGGGGGCGGATACTTTGGCTACACCTTC.

This clonotype has at least ten counts. The chain has TRBV7-8 and TRBJ2-3; tentative D call: TRBD2 (6 bases). The V gene lost 5 bases and the J gene lost 0 bases, with 18 bases spanning the gap. The CDR3 covers 17 residues. Germline loops: CDR1 SGHVS, CDR2 FQNEAQ. CDR3 nucleotide sequence: TGTGCCAGCAGCACCCGCGGACTAAGACCAAGCACAGATACGCAGTATTTT. Its translation: CASSTRGLRPSTDTQYF.

This clonotype was seen a handful of times. The rearrangement links TRBV12-3 or TRBV12-4 to TRBJ2-1; D uncertain. The length of the CDR3 is 14 residues. V was cut by 2 bases and J by 7 bases, with 12 bases left in between. CDR3 nucleotide sequence: TGTGCCAGCAGTTTAAAGCGCTCCCTAAATGAGCAGTTCTTC. Translating it yields CASSLKRSLNEQFF.

V gene TRBV27 combines with J gene TRBJ2-1; the match to TRBD2 covers 11 bases. The CDR3 runs 20 residues. Germline CDR1 reads MNHEY; CDR2 reads SMNVEV (reference sequence). The junction had 20 bases not matched to a gene; V was cut back by 5 bases and J by 5 bases. The CDR3, as DNA: TGTGCCAGCAGTAGCGTATACTTGATTAAAATAGCGGGGGGGGACAATGAGCAGTTCTTC. It encodes CASSSVYLIKIAGGDNEQFF.

The gene calls are TRBV28 and TRBJ2-5, with 16 bases identical to TRBD2. Trimming at V came to 6 bases and at J to 5 bases, leaving 9 bases not matched to a gene. The CDR3 is made up of 17 amino acids. CDR1 and CDR2 (germline): MDHEN, SYDVKM. CDR3 coding DNA: TGTGCCAGCAGCCCGGGACTAGCGGGGGGGCCCCAGGAGACCCAGTACTTC. Encoded protein: CASSPGLAGGPQETQYF.

The J gene is TRBJ2-6, the V gene TRBV6-6; D might be TRBD1 or TRBD2, each matching 5 bases. Germline lookup yields CDR1 MNHNY and CDR2 SVGAGI (reference sequence). The CDR3 length is 15 residues. V gave up 5 bases and J gave up 3 bases, with 11 bases separating them. Here the CDR3 reads CASSTLGVGANVLTF. The CDR3 coding sequence is TGTGCCAGCAGTACCCTGGGGGTTGGGGCCAACGTCCTGACTTTC.

The V and J genes are TRBV20-1 and TRBJ1-5; no firm D call. The CDR3 is 16 residues long. Germline CDR1 and CDR2: DFQATT and SNEGSKA (reference sequence). Trimming cost V 3 bases and J 0 bases, with 15 bases left between them. For the CDR3, the DNA is TGCAGTGCTAGGGGCAGCCGACAACATAGCAATCAGCCCCAGCATTTT. It encodes CSARGSRQHSNQPQHF.

V and J are TRBV2 and TRBJ1-1; D remains unclear. V dropped 8 bases and J dropped 0 bases, with 13 bases sitting between them. The V gene's germline CDR1 is SNHLY and CDR2 FYNNEI. This CDR3 comprises 14 residues. Here the CDR3 reads CASPRGRMNTEAFF. The CDR3 DNA follows: TGTGCCAGCCCTCGAGGGCGGATGAACACTGAAGCTTTCTTT.

This clonotype was recorded at least ten times. CDR3 sequence: CASSTRQEISTDTQYF. CDR3 nucleotides: TGTGCCAGCAGCACCCGACAGGAAATAAGCACAGATACGCAGTATTTT. The chain uses TRBV11-2 and TRBJ2-3, with a tentative D call TRBD1 (6 bases). Germline V CDR1 and CDR2: SGHAT, FQNNGV. Deletions cut 5 bases from V and 0 bases from J, with 15 bases between. This CDR3 is built from 16 residues.

This clonotype was seen repeatedly, ten times or more. The rearrangement links TRBV7-6 to TRBJ2-6, with D possibly matching TRBD1 (6 bases). Trimming cost V 2 bases and J 2 bases, with 10 bases left between them. Germline V gene lookup returns CDR1 SGHVS and CDR2 FNYEAQ. The CDR3 consists of 16 residues. CDR3 region: CASSLPKGAGANVLTF. CDR3 nucleotide sequence: TGTGCCAGCAGCTTACCAAAGGGGGCTGGGGCCAACGTCCTGACTTTC.

The chain couples TRBV7-9 to TRBJ2-1; TRBD1 matches at 9 bases. Germline CDR1 and CDR2: SEHNR and FQNEAQ (reference sequence). J gave up 6 bases and V 2 bases, and 17 bases lay outside the gene matches. The CDR3 runs 19 residues. The CDR3 loop is CASSLRDPRGTGPSNEQFF. CDR3 sequence (DNA): TGTGCCAGCAGCTTAAGGGACCCTCGCGGGACAGGGCCTTCCAATGAGCAGTTCTTC.

For this clonotype: A much larger clonotype is one base distant, so this may be a read error. The J gene is TRBJ2-1, the V gene TRBV6-6; TRBD2 matches 10 bases. Germline V CDR1 and CDR2: MNHNY, SVGAGI (reference sequence). V dropped 0 bases and J dropped 5; count of bases not matched to a gene: 7. CDR3 length: 17 residues. CDR3 sequence (DNA): TGTGCCAGCAGTTACTCCGGACTAGCGGATTCCCACAATGAGCAGTTCTTC. Translated, it gives CASSYSGLADSHNEQFF.

The rearrangement uses TRBV6-6 and TRBJ2-7; D gene unclear. V lost 5 bases and J lost 0, with 14 bases in between. The germline CDR1 and CDR2 sequences are MNHNY and SVGAGI (reference sequence). The CDR3 has 15 residues. DNA for the CDR3: TGTGCCAGCAGTACCCAGGCGTTGAGCTCCTACGAGCAGTACGTC. Translated, it gives CASSTQALSSYEQYV.

J is TRBJ2-5 and V is TRBV12-3 or TRBV12-4, with D unresolved. V lost 5 bases, J lost 3 bases, and 16 bases lay in between. This CDR3 spans 15 amino acids. The CDR3 DNA reads TGTGCCAGCAGTATTGTACCCAACCGGGAAGAGACCCAGTACTTC. It specifies CASSIVPNREETQYF.

This clonotype was observed many times. The genes are TRBV7-6 and TRBJ2-3, with TRBD2 identical over 10 bases. CDR1 SGHVS and CDR2 FNYEAQ come from the germline V gene. The CDR3 is 18 amino acids. V dropped 4 bases and J dropped 0; count of bases not matched to a gene: 10. The CDR3 DNA sequence: TGTGCCAGCAGCTCTACTAGCGGGGCACCCCCTAGCACAGATACGCAGTATTTT. Translating gives CASSSTSGAPPSTDTQYF.

This clonotype was picked up a small number of times. The chain is built from TRBV12-3 or TRBV12-4 and TRBJ2-2; 9 positions agree with TRBD2. With V trimmed by 8 bases and J by 4 bases, 5 bases remained unmatched. The CDR3 extends over 14 amino acids. CDR3 residues: CASSRRGGTGELFF. The CDR3, as DNA: TGTGCCAGCTCTAGGCGGGGGGGCACCGGGGAGCTGTTTTTT.

V and J are TRBV27 and TRBJ1-2; D is perhaps TRBD1 (6 bases). This CDR3 comprises 14 residues. The germline V gene encodes CDR1 MNHEY and CDR2 SMNVEV (reference sequence). V dropped 2 bases and J dropped 5 bases, with 12 bases sitting between them. This chain's CDR3 is CASSLSGTPYGYTF. CDR3 in DNA: TGTGCCAGCAGTTTAAGTGGGACACCTTATGGCTACACCTTC.

This clonotype has more than one count but fewer than ten. The V and J genes are TRBV7-9 and TRBJ2-7; 8 positions match TRBD1. With 4 bases clipped from V and 2 bases from J, the junction kept 10 bases outside the gene matches. The CDR3 has 16 amino acids. Germline lookup yields CDR1 SEHNR and CDR2 FQNEAQ (reference sequence). The CDR3 nucleotides read TGTGCCAGCAGCTCGGGGCAGGGGGCGCGTCCCTACGAGCAGTACGTC. It codes for CASSSGQGARPYEQYV.

The V gene is TRBV12-3 or TRBV12-4, the J gene TRBJ2-3, with 8 bases identical to TRBD2. The V gene end was trimmed by 3 bases and the J gene end by 1 base; junction bases not matched to a gene: 6. The CDR3 covers 16 residues. Written as DNA, the CDR3 is TGTGCCAGCAGTTTCTTAATCGGGGGGGGCACAGATACGCAGTATTTT. This codes for CASSFLIGGGTDTQYF.

The chain couples TRBV9 to TRBJ1-1; TRBD1 is a possible D gene (5 bases). From germline, CDR1 is SGDLS and CDR2 YYNGEE. CDR3 length equals 14 residues. Trimming stripped 1 base from V and 7 bases from J, with 14 bases between. CDR3 region: CASSVWGSDSEAFF. DNA for the CDR3: TGTGCCAGCAGCGTATGGGGATCTGACAGTGAAGCTTTCTTT.

This clonotype was recorded at least ten times. This chain connects TRBV6-2 or TRBV6-3 to TRBJ1-1; D call uncertain. The V gene lost 6 bases and the J gene lost 4 bases, with 6 bases spanning the gap. CDR3 length: 11 residues. Germline lookup yields CDR1 MNHEY and CDR2 SVGEGT. The CDR3 DNA reads as TGTGCCAGCAGCCGGAGCACTGAAGCTTTCTTT. It yields the protein CASSRSTEAFF.

This rearrangement joins TRBV6-6 to TRBJ1-5; D is perhaps TRBD1 (5 bases). The CDR3 runs 15 residues. V was shortened by 2 bases and J by 11 bases, with 19 bases between the two germline ends. Per the germline V gene, CDR1 is MNHNY and CDR2 is SVGAGI (reference sequence). The CDR3 reads CASSYTDPQGSTQHF. The CDR3 DNA reads as TGTGCCAGCAGTTACACCGACCCTCAGGGATCAACCCAGCATTTT.

This sequence joins TRBV14 and TRBJ1-2; a weak D match, TRBD1 (6 bases). CDR1 SGHDN and CDR2 FVKESK come from the germline V gene. The CDR3 runs to 16 residues. V was shortened by 4 bases and J by 1 base, with 16 bases between the two germline ends. CDR3 amino acids: CASSRPDSIGNYGYTF. In DNA, the CDR3 is TGTGCCAGCAGCCGACCGGACAGTATCGGTAACTATGGCTACACCTTC. Variable domain in full (rest from reference TRBV14 and TRBJ1-2): EAGVTQFPSHSVIEKGQTVTLRCDPISGHDNLYWYRRVMGKEIKFLLHFVKESKQDESGMPNNRFLAERTGGTYSTLKVQPAELEDSGVYFCASSRPDSIGNYGYTFGSGTRLTVV.

This clonotype was counted only a few times. The V gene is TRBV6-2 or TRBV6-3, the J gene TRBJ2-5, with D maybe TRBD2 (6 bases). Trimming pared 6 bases from V and 5 bases from J, leaving 10 bases between. The CDR3 runs 12 residues. Per germline, CDR1 MNHEY and CDR2 SVGEGT. The CDR3: CASSGTQETQYF. The CDR3 DNA reads as TGTGCCAGCAGCGGGACTCAGGAGACCCAGTACTTC.

This clonotype has a single count. The J gene is TRBJ2-5, the V gene TRBV9; weak D call: TRBD1 (6 bases). The germline V and J ends were trimmed by 3 bases and 5 bases, with 17 bases remaining between them. Per the germline V gene, CDR1 is SGDLS and CDR2 is YYNGEE. The CDR3 totals 15 residues. The CDR3: CASSARAGDRETQYF. For the CDR3, the DNA is TGTGCCAGCAGCGCCAGGGCAGGGGATCGGGAGACCCAGTACTTC.

In regard to this clonotype: Germline is not matched at one junction end, which may reflect a read error. For the CDR3, the DNA is TGCGCCAGCAGCCTCCGACAGGGTCTTGCCACTGAAACTTTCTTT. Encoded protein: CASSLRQGLATETFF. V gene TRBV4-1 combines with J gene TRBJ1-1, with TRBD1 matching 7 bases. Germline values: CDR1 MGHRA, CDR2 YSYEKL. CDR3 size: 15 residues.

The rearrangement links TRBV20-1 to TRBJ1-5; unclear D gene. CDR3 size: 14 residues. Germline-derived CDR1 and CDR2 are DFQATT and SNEGSKA (reference sequence). Trimming cost V 0 bases and J 0 bases, with 6 bases left between them. The chain's CDR3 is CSARDSDSNQPQHF. In nucleotides, the CDR3 is TGCAGTGCTAGAGACAGTGATAGCAATCAGCCCCAGCATTTT.

V and J are TRBV4-1 and TRBJ2-1; 8 positions match TRBD2. The CDR3 is 16 amino acids. V shed 1 base and J 6 bases; nucleotides not matched to a gene: 8. The germline gives CDR1 MGHRA, CDR2 YSYEKL. This chain's CDR3 is CASSQGSLAGLNEQFF. In DNA, the CDR3 is TGCGCCAGCAGCCAAGGAAGTCTAGCGGGCCTCAATGAGCAGTTCTTC.

This clonotype came up many times. J is TRBJ1-2 and V is TRBV7-2; 7 bases are a match to TRBD1. The V segment lost 7 bases and the J segment 8 bases; nucleotides outside the gene matches: 22. Germline V gene data show CDR1 as SGHTA and CDR2 as FQGNSA. The CDR3 loop spans 17 amino acids. The CDR3 is CASTLDGATGFPIGYTF. The CDR3 coding sequence is TGTGCCAGCACCCTAGACGGGGCGACAGGGTTCCCCATAGGCTACACCTTC.